A selection of T cell receptor beta chains follows, all from one sample in a study of blood T cell repertoires in COVID-19. TCRdb's table, derived via immunoSEQ multiplex PCR, lists solely in-frame clones and lacks some. The repertoire holds roughly 180,000 clones, with 86% as singletons. Material for sequencing was peripheral blood. These receptors were obtained from a man aged 18 to 29 with acute or convalescent COVID-19. Each CDR3 is given with its conserved first and last residue. A D gene is named only where the DNA matches it firmly. Not all rows give a size; the values are once, few, many and, for expanded clones, a class.

j_call	clone_size	v_call	d_call	cdr3_aa	cdr3_nt
TRBJ1-6	NA	TRBV27	NA	CASSQTSGSYNSPLHF	TGTGCCAGCAGCCAAACCTCGGGCTCCTATAATTCACCCCTCCACTTT
TRBJ2-1	NA	TRBV11-2	TRBD1	CASSLDWKGQGQFF	TGTGCCAGCAGCTTAGATTGGAAGGGACAGGGGCAGTTCTTC
TRBJ2-1	once	TRBV10-3	TRBD1	CAIRDRGYNEQFF	TGTGCCATCAGGGACAGGGGATACAATGAGCAGTTCTTC
TRBJ1-2	NA	TRBV27	NA	CASSLSAGPYGYTF	TGTGCCAGCAGTTTATCCGCGGGGCCTTATGGCTACACCTTC
TRBJ1-1	NA	TRBV18	NA	CASSQGQGTEAFF	TGTGCCAGCTCGCAGGGGCAGGGCACTGAAGCTTTCTTT
TRBJ2-5	once	TRBV6-5	TRBD2	CASRGLVQETQYF	TGTGCCAGCAGAGGACTAGTCCAAGAGACCCAGTACTTC
TRBJ1-2	NA	TRBV27	TRBD1	CASSLRGRGYGYTF	TGTGCCAGCAGTCTAAGGGGGCGCGGCTATGGCTACACCTTC
TRBJ2-3	NA	TRBV7-8	TRBD1	CASSLLPGQGFTDTQYF	TGTGCCAGCAGCTTATTACCGGGACAGGGGTTCACAGATACGCAGTATTTT
TRBJ1-3	NA	TRBV14	NA	CASSQEMTVTGNTIYF	TGTGCCAGCAGCCAAGAAATGACTGTTACTGGAAACACCATATATTTT
TRBJ1-2	few	TRBV29-1	NA	CSVSAGWVENYGYTF	TGCAGCGTCTCCGCAGGGTGGGTGGAAAACTATGGCTACACCTTC
TRBJ2-7	NA	TRBV6-1	TRBD2	CASSGQGLAGGLYEQYF	TGTGCCAGCAGTGGCCAAGGACTAGCGGGGGGCCTCTACGAGCAGTACTTC
TRBJ1-2	NA	TRBV19	NA	CASSPLGGAAGYTF	TGTGCCAGTAGTCCCCTCGGAGGGGCAGCTGGCTACACCTTC
TRBJ2-5	few	TRBV28	NA	CASSFNREWETQYF	TGTGCCAGCAGTTTTAACAGGGAGTGGGAGACCCAGTACTTC
TRBJ1-2	NA	TRBV11-2	NA	CASSLDWTANYGYTF	TGTGCCAGCAGCTTAGATTGGACAGCTAACTATGGCTACACCTTC
TRBJ2-5	NA	TRBV6-5	NA	CASRLQGIQETQYF	TGTGCCAGCAGGCTGCAGGGGATTCAAGAGACCCAGTACTTC
TRBJ1-6	NA	TRBV15	NA	CATSDRGSPLHF	TGTGCCACCTCAGACCGGGGTTCACCCCTCCACTTT
TRBJ1-1	NA	TRBV7-8	NA	CASRDSHTEAFF	TGTGCCAGCAGGGACAGTCACACTGAAGCTTTCTTT
TRBJ1-6	many	TRBV6-4	TRBD1	CASSETGDNSPLHF	TGTGCCAGCAGTGAAACAGGGGATAATTCACCCCTCCACTTT
TRBJ1-4	NA	TRBV7-9	TRBD1	CASSSSDRGREKLFF	TGTGCCAGCAGCTCCTCGGACAGGGGGCGCGAAAAACTGTTTTTT
TRBJ2-1	NA	TRBV30	NA	CAWSRGAVSDEQFF	TGTGCCTGGAGTCGGGGGGCGGTGAGCGATGAGCAGTTCTTC
TRBJ1-4	NA	TRBV2	NA	CASIGEANEKLFF	TGTGCCAGCATTGGGGAGGCTAATGAAAAACTGTTTTTT
TRBJ2-3	NA	TRBV9	TRBD2	CASTQSGGAKDTQYF	TGTGCCAGCACCCAAAGCGGGGGGGCCAAGGATACGCAGTATTTT
TRBJ1-2	NA	TRBV18	TRBD1	CASSPAGQEGPTF	TGTGCCAGCTCACCGGCGGGACAGGAGGGACCCACCTTC